These 19 T cell receptor beta chains originate from one sample sequenced in a study of blood T cells in healthy people across ages. For the second PCR, which ran for roughly 6 to 11 cycles, a sample-barcoded 5' primer and a J-beta primer mix were used. TCRdb itself ran the 5' RACE reads through MiXCR, one entry per CDR3 protein. The sample lists 580,000 or so distinct CDR3 sequences, 40% to 50% seen once, with 20% to 25% in the top ten. The sequenced material came from blood. These receptors were collected from a man at least 80 years old in good health.

A single count supports this clonotype. The chain is built from TRBV4-3 and TRBJ1-2; no clear D gene. The V gene lost 1 base and the J gene lost 5 bases, with 14 bases spanning the gap. The germline V gene encodes CDR1 LGHNA and CDR2 YSLEER. The CDR3 contains 15 residues. CDR3 DNA sequence: TGCGCCAGCAGCCAAGGGCCGGCGGAAGGTTATGGCTACACCTTC. Its protein product is CASSQGPAEGYGYTF.

This clonotype has only a few counts. The chain couples TRBV7-9 to TRBJ2-3; no clear D gene. The V and J ends lost 2 bases and 6 bases respectively, with 9 bases between them. The germline gives CDR1 SEHNR, CDR2 FQNEAQ (reference sequence). The CDR3 is made up of 13 amino acids. The CDR3: CASSLLSGDTQYF. Written as DNA, the CDR3 is TGTGCCAGCAGCTTATTGTCCGGTGATACGCAGTATTTT. Variable domain in full (rest from reference TRBV7-9 and TRBJ2-3): DTGVSQNPRHKITKRGQNVTFRCDPISEHNRLYWYRQTLGQGPEFLTYFQNEAQLEKSRLLSDRFSAERPKGSFSTLEIQRTEQGDSAMYLCASSLLSGDTQYFGPGTRLTVL.

The chain links TRBV10-3 to TRBJ2-1; possibly TRBD1 or TRBD2 for D (6 bases each). The CDR3 runs to 15 residues. Trimming stripped 7 bases from V and 2 bases from J, with 15 bases between. Germline V lookup: CDR1 ENHRY, CDR2 SYGVKD. CDR3 coding DNA: TGTGCCATCATGGGGGGCCCCCTGACCTACAATGAGCAGTTCTTC. It codes for CAIMGGPLTYNEQFF.

This clonotype came up a few times. The rearrangement uses TRBV5-1 and TRBJ2-7; 10 nucleotides agree with TRBD1. V gave up 5 bases and J gave up 2 bases; unmatched junction bases: 7. This CDR3 contains 15 residues. Germline V lookup: CDR1 SGHRS, CDR2 YFSETQ. CDR3 nucleotide sequence: TGCGCCAGCAGTCCTTCAGGACAGGGGGCCTACGAGCAGTACTTC. Its translation is CASSPSGQGAYEQYF.

The J gene is TRBJ2-1, the V gene TRBV12-3 or TRBV12-4, with 8 bases identical to TRBD2. The CDR3 sequence is 15 residues long. The junction had 4 bases not matched to a gene; V was cut back by 5 bases and J by 1 base. The CDR3 loop is CASSLIAGSYNEQFF. For the CDR3, the DNA is TGTGCCAGCAGTCTAATAGCGGGATCCTACAATGAGCAGTTCTTC.

This clonotype was counted between two and nine times. This chain connects TRBV7-2 to TRBJ2-3, with a weak D call TRBD2 (6 bases). Germline CDR1 is SGHTA and CDR2 is FQGNSA. The CDR3 sequence is 12 residues long. Trimming left V 2 bases short and J 11 bases short, with 11 bases between. CDR3 in DNA: TGTGCCAGCAGCTTAAGGCGGGGAGGGCAGTATTTT. It yields the protein CASSLRRGGQYF.

There are many counts of this clonotype. This chain connects TRBV6-5 to TRBJ2-5; 12 bases map to TRBD2. This CDR3 spans 15 amino acids. Germline CDR1 and CDR2: MNHEY and SVGAGI. Germline trimming cut 5 bases from V and 5 bases from J; bases unmatched to any gene: 6. CDR3 bases: TGTGCCAGCAGTCTAGCGGGGGGGTTTGGTGAGACCCAGTACTTC. It specifies CASSLAGGFGETQYF.

This clonotype was seen a handful of times. The rearrangement joins TRBV9 to TRBJ2-7; D is undetermined. CDR1 is SGDLS and CDR2 is YYNGEE in the germline V gene. Trimming pared 0 bases from V and 7 bases from J, leaving 11 bases between. CDR3 size: 13 residues. For the CDR3, the DNA is TGTGCCAGCAGCGTAGGAGTAGGGTTGGAGCAGTACTTC. This sequence encodes CASSVGVGLEQYF.

The rearrangement links TRBV12-3 or TRBV12-4 to TRBJ2-5; 8 nucleotides agree with TRBD2. CDR3 length equals 16 residues. With V trimmed by 4 bases and J by 2 bases, 9 bases remained unmatched. Written as DNA, the CDR3 is TGTGCCAGCAGTTCGGAACCGGGACTAGGACAAGAGACCCAGTACTTC. Translating gives CASSSEPGLGQETQYF.

This clonotype was detected only a few times. The V gene is TRBV25-1, the J gene TRBJ2-1; D gene uncertain. V was cut by 1 base and J by 1 base, with 8 bases left in between. Germline CDR1 is MGHDK and CDR2 is SYGVNS. The CDR3 totals 15 residues. The CDR3 DNA is TGTGCCAGCAGTGAATTTACAAAATCCTACAATGAGCAGTTCTTC. Amino acid sequence: CASSEFTKSYNEQFF.

This clonotype was detected only a few times. The rearrangement links TRBV7-9 to TRBJ2-5, with TRBD1 as a possible D gene (5 bases). V gave up 5 bases and J gave up 5 bases, with 12 bases separating them. Germline assignment: CDR1 SEHNR and CDR2 FQNEAQ (reference sequence). The CDR3 spans 13 residues. This CDR3 is CASSGASEETQYF. DNA for the CDR3: TGTGCCAGCAGCGGGGCCTCTGAGGAGACCCAGTACTTC.

The chain uses TRBV4-3 and TRBJ1-5; D unclear. Germline loops: CDR1 LGHNA, CDR2 YSLEER. The ends were cut back, 0 bases at V and 7 bases at J, with 7 bases in the middle. The CDR3 is 13 residues long. For the CDR3, the DNA is TGCGCCAGCAGCCAAGATGGCCGGCAGCCCCAGCATTTT. Residues: CASSQDGRQPQHF.

In this sample, this clonotype turned up a few times. The chain combines TRBV7-2 with TRBJ1-3; D perhaps matches TRBD1 (5 bases). With 3 bases removed from V and 2 bases from J, the gap between germline ends came to 11 bases. The germline V gene encodes CDR1 SGHTA and CDR2 FQGNSA. The CDR3 spans 15 residues. CDR3 bases: TGTGCCAGCAGCTTTATCAGGGTTGCTGGAAACACCATATATTTT. As protein: CASSFIRVAGNTIYF.

The chain employs TRBV11-1 and TRBJ2-7, with D possibly matching TRBD1 (5 bases). The CDR3 is made up of 16 amino acids. Germline values: CDR1 SGHAT, CDR2 FQDESV (reference sequence). Trimming took off 5 bases at V and 2 bases at J, with 19 bases between the two ends. The CDR3 is CASSPNAGQGTYEQYF. The CDR3 DNA reads TGTGCCAGCAGCCCGAACGCCGGTCAGGGAACCTACGAGCAGTACTTC.

The chain joins TRBV7-2 to TRBJ1-2; possible D gene TRBD1, 6 bases. The CDR3 contains 15 residues. Deletions cut 4 bases from V and 3 bases from J, with 15 bases between. CDR1 is SGHTA, CDR2 FQGNSA, per germline. The CDR3 nucleotides read TGTGCCAGCAGCTCCCGGACAGCATCCCACTATGGCTACACCTTC. Amino acid sequence: CASSSRTASHYGYTF.

The chain uses TRBV6-6 and TRBJ1-4; no reliable D call. Trimming removed 2 bases at V and 3 bases at J, with 10 bases between. Germline V gives CDR1 MNHNY, CDR2 SVGAGI (reference sequence). The CDR3 runs to 15 residues. CDR3 protein: CASSYMGAANEKLFF. The CDR3 DNA is TGTGCCAGCAGTTACATGGGAGCAGCTAATGAAAAACTGTTTTTT.

V is TRBV15 and J is TRBJ2-3; D gene unclear. The CDR3 is made up of 13 amino acids. Germline CDR1 reads LNHNV; CDR2 reads YYDKDF (reference sequence). The V and J ends lost 4 bases and 7 bases respectively, with 12 bases between them. This chain's CDR3 is CATSKDSLNTQYF. The CDR3 DNA reads TGTGCCACCAGCAAAGATTCCCTAAATACGCAGTATTTT.

The rearrangement links TRBV14 to TRBJ2-5; no firm D call. Germline lookup yields CDR1 SGHDN and CDR2 FVKESK. The length of the CDR3 is 16 residues. Trimming removed 0 bases at V and 11 bases at J, with 22 bases between. CDR3 bases: TGTGCCAGCAGCCAAGATAGTCTGGGCTGGTACAATGAGCAGTACTTC. It encodes CASSQDSLGWYNEQYF.

The chain joins TRBV20-1 to TRBJ2-7, with 10 bases aligning to TRBD1. The V gene's germline CDR1 is DFQATT and CDR2 SNEGSKA (reference sequence). The CDR3 spans 13 residues. V lost 5 bases to trimming and J lost 3 bases; unmatched junction nucleotides: 4. CDR3 loop: CSALRTGGYEQYF. The DNA for the CDR3 is TGCAGTGCTCTAAGGACAGGGGGCTACGAGCAGTACTTC.